This TCR beta chain comes out of a study of blood T cell repertoires in COVID-19. Study summary: Nucleic acid was either cDNA or gDNA, and it came from T cells, B-cell-depleted T cells, or PBMCs.

Assignment of participants to cohorts was predicated upon participant-reported clinical history. Among Cohort 3 donors, those recovered had two negative PCRs, clearance, or symptom resolution. Original methodology: Amplification of reference gene primers provided the estimated nucleated cell counts. Clones were read by immunoSEQ multiplex PCR, and TCRdb kept only the in-frame ones, dropping some. The DNA gave D and trimming, while V, J and clone size come from that table. The table includes 220,000 or so clones, about 82% detected once. Sequenced: PBMCs or T cells enriched from blood (not recorded which). The receptor was derived from a woman in her forties or fifties who had recovered from COVID-19.

In DNA, the CDR3 is TGCAGCGTTGAACGGGACAGGGGTTATGAGCAGTTCTTC. Protein sequence: CSVERDRGYEQFF. The chain couples TRBV29-1 to TRBJ2-1, with TRBD1 matching over 10 bases. Germline assignment: CDR1 SQVTM and CDR2 ANQGSEA. V shed 2 bases, J shed 8 bases, and the junction held 3 bases outside the gene matches. The CDR3 totals 13 residues.